A selection of T cell receptor beta chains follows, all from one sample in a study of T cells after yellow fever vaccination. TCRdb processed the 5' RACE reads anew with MiXCR; each CDR3 protein has one entry. The table records 250,000 to 300,000 distinct CDR3 sequences, approximately 10% of them present only once. The sample was CD4+ T cells sorted from PBMCs, taken 5 days after the yellow fever booster vaccination. The receptors were sampled from a man aged 18-30 years who received the YFV17D yellow fever vaccine. The CDR3 runs from the conserved cysteine through the conserved F or W. D genes are given only for firm matches. For some rows the clone size is stated as once, few or many, or as a class when expanded; others skip it.

j_call	clone_size	v_call	d_call	cdr3_aa	cdr3_nt
TRBJ2-7	NA	TRBV19	NA	CASSIDWTEQYF	TGTGCCAGTAGTATAGATTGGACAGAGCAGTACTTC
TRBJ2-1	few	TRBV21-1	NA	CASSKGAGGRAAVGEQFF	TGTGCCAGCAGCAAAGGGGCGGGAGGAAGAGCGGCGGTGGGAGAGCAGTTCTTC
TRBJ2-3	few	TRBV4-3	TRBD2	CASSLSIGGRADTQYF	TGCGCCAGCAGCCTTTCTATCGGGGGGAGGGCAGATACGCAGTATTTT
TRBJ2-2	NA	TRBV7-6	TRBD2	CASSFLAGPNTGELFF	TGTGCCAGCAGCTTCCTAGCGGGGCCGAACACCGGGGAGCTGTTTTTT
TRBJ1-4	few	TRBV28	NA	CASSRQKGLSNEKLFF	TGTGCCAGCAGTCGTCAAAAAGGGTTATCTAATGAAAAACTGTTTTTT
TRBJ1-4	NA	TRBV18	NA	CASSREAPGEKLFF	TGTGCCAGCTCCCGTGAGGCCCCGGGTGAAAAACTGTTTTTT
TRBJ1-4	NA	TRBV4-2	TRBD1	CASSQQGALLEKLFF	TGTGCCAGCAGCCAACAGGGGGCACTTTTGGAAAAACTGTTTTTT
TRBJ1-1	NA	TRBV5-1	NA	CASSPLGWRMNTEAFF	TGCGCCAGCAGCCCGCTCGGGTGGCGAATGAACACTGAAGCTTTCTTT
TRBJ2-7	NA	TRBV7-2	TRBD2	CASSQVAGGHYEQYF	TGTGCCAGCAGCCAAGTAGCGGGGGGACACTACGAGCAGTACTTC
TRBJ1-2	many	TRBV12-3/TRBV12-4	NA	CASRVGYGYTF	TGTGCCAGCAGAGTGGGCTATGGCTACACCTTC
TRBJ1-2	many	TRBV29-1	NA	CSVVSGGDYGYTF	TGCAGCGTTGTTTCCGGGGGGGACTATGGCTACACCTTC
TRBJ2-1	NA	TRBV6-2/TRBV6-3	NA	CASSHAESYNEQFF	TGTGCCAGCAGCCACGCAGAGTCCTACAATGAGCAGTTCTTC
TRBJ1-1	few	TRBV10-3	NA	CAIRRGVENTEAFF	TGTGCCATCCGCCGCGGGGTGGAAAACACTGAAGCTTTCTTT
TRBJ2-3	many	TRBV5-6	NA	CASSLVPRVGDTQYF	TGTGCCAGCAGCTTGGTCCCGAGGGTGGGAGATACGCAGTATTTT
TRBJ1-1	few	TRBV5-1	NA	CASSLGSRRGWTEAFF	TGCGCCAGCAGCTTGGGGTCTCGCAGGGGTTGGACTGAAGCTTTCTTT
TRBJ2-5	NA	TRBV6-2/TRBV6-3	NA	CASIRTATQETQYF	TGTGCCAGCATTAGGACAGCAACACAAGAGACCCAGTACTTC
TRBJ1-2	few	TRBV7-2	NA	CASSPQDSAYGYTF	TGTGCCAGCAGCCCTCAGGATTCGGCCTATGGCTACACCTTC
TRBJ1-1	NA	TRBV6-2/TRBV6-3	NA	CASSYFGGTNTEAFF	TGTGCCAGCAGTTACTTTGGGGGCACGAACACTGAAGCTTTCTTT
TRBJ1-1	NA	TRBV6-2/TRBV6-3	NA	CASSESLNTEAFF	TGTGCCAGCAGTGAGAGTCTGAACACTGAAGCTTTCTTT
TRBJ2-3	many	TRBV12-3/TRBV12-4	NA	CASSLALSGRGGTDTQYF	TGTGCCAGCAGTTTAGCGCTATCGGGGAGAGGGGGCACAGATACGCAGTATTTT
TRBJ2-1	NA	TRBV11-3	TRBD2	CASSSFGGGREQFF	TGTGCCAGCAGCTCTTTCGGGGGGGGACGTGAGCAGTTCTTC
TRBJ2-1	few	TRBV9	NA	CASGGQGPYNEQFF	TGTGCCAGCGGGGGCCAGGGCCCCTACAATGAGCAGTTCTTC
TRBJ1-5	many	TRBV7-2	NA	CASSSRSGNQPQHF	TGTGCCAGCAGCTCCAGGTCGGGGAATCAGCCCCAGCATTTT
TRBJ1-2	many	TRBV18	NA	CASSPGQPYGYTF	TGTGCCAGCTCACCCGGGCAGCCCTATGGCTACACCTTC
TRBJ1-5	few	TRBV7-2	TRBD1	CASSLQGARPQHF	TGTGCCAGCAGCTTGCAGGGGGCAAGGCCCCAGCATTTT
TRBJ2-1	few	TRBV7-2	NA	CASSLGTVLQGEQFF	TGTGCCAGCAGCTTAGGGACAGTTCTACAGGGTGAGCAGTTCTTC
TRBJ2-5	NA	TRBV10-3	TRBD1	CAISEQGVETQYF	TGTGCCATCAGTGAGCAGGGGGTGGAGACCCAGTACTTC
TRBJ2-7	NA	TRBV4-3	NA	CASSQARGRPVYEQYF	TGCGCCAGCAGCCAAGCCAGGGGCAGGCCGGTCTACGAGCAGTACTTC
TRBJ2-3	few	TRBV9	TRBD2	CASSVAGSGGAVDTQYF	TGTGCCAGCAGCGTCGCAGGTAGCGGGGGGGCCGTAGATACGCAGTATTTT
TRBJ2-3	few	TRBV10-3	TRBD2	CAASGGPTSTDTQYF	TGTGCCGCGAGCGGGGGGCCAACTAGCACAGATACGCAGTATTTT
TRBJ2-3	NA	TRBV28	NA	CASRRLSTDTQYF	TGTGCCAGCAGAAGGCTTAGCACAGATACGCAGTATTTT
TRBJ2-7	many	TRBV7-2	TRBD1	CASSSKTGLEQYF	TGTGCCAGCAGCTCCAAGACAGGGCTCGAGCAGTACTTC
TRBJ1-1	NA	TRBV20-1	NA	CSAWMANTEAFF	TGCAGTGCTTGGATGGCGAACACTGAAGCTTTCTTT
TRBJ2-3	many	TRBV20-1	TRBD2	CSPSPTSGGTDTQYF	TGCAGTCCTAGCCCTACTAGCGGGGGCACAGATACGCAGTATTTT
TRBJ2-3	many	TRBV11-1	TRBD1	CASSRTGPTDTQYF	TGTGCCAGCAGCCGGACAGGCCCCACAGATACGCAGTATTTT
TRBJ1-1	few	TRBV7-8	NA	CASSTREAYTEAFF	TGTGCCAGCAGCACAAGAGAGGCCTACACTGAAGCTTTCTTT
TRBJ1-1	NA	TRBV5-1	NA	CASNPDGSTEAFF	TGCGCCAGCAACCCCGACGGGAGCACTGAAGCTTTCTTT
TRBJ2-7	few	TRBV29-1	TRBD1	CSFYGQGAYEQYF	TGCAGCTTCTACGGGCAGGGGGCCTACGAGCAGTACTTC
TRBJ2-7	NA	TRBV20-1	NA	CSASGDMVHHEQYF	TGCAGTGCTAGCGGGGACATGGTGCACCACGAGCAGTACTTC
TRBJ1-2	few	TRBV6-2/TRBV6-3	NA	CASTRQDYGYTF	TGTGCCAGCACCAGACAGGACTATGGCTACACCTTC
TRBJ1-2	NA	TRBV27	TRBD1	CASTPRTGYGYTF	TGTGCCAGCACCCCCCGGACAGGCTATGGCTACACCTTC
TRBJ1-5	NA	TRBV19	NA	CASSIWTVNQPQHF	TGTGCCAGTAGTATTTGGACAGTCAATCAGCCCCAGCATTTT
TRBJ2-2	NA	TRBV7-2	NA	CASSFREGTGELFF	TGTGCCAGCAGCTTTCGAGAGGGCACCGGGGAGCTGTTTTTT
TRBJ2-1	many	TRBV7-7	NA	CASSPGHDNEQFF	TGTGCTAGCAGCCCGGGCCATGACAATGAGCAGTTCTTC
TRBJ2-1	many	TRBV18	TRBD1	CASSWTGAEQFF	TGTGCCAGCTCATGGACAGGGGCCGAGCAGTTCTTC
TRBJ2-1	NA	TRBV1	NA	CTSSQDWAPRKRGTNEQFF	TGCACCAGCAGCCAAGATTGGGCCCCGAGGAAGCGGGGGACCAATGAGCAGTTCTTC
TRBJ2-5	NA	TRBV18	TRBD1	CASSQNRGRETQYF	TGTGCCAGCTCACAAAACAGGGGTCGGGAGACCCAGTACTTC
TRBJ1-3	many	TRBV4-3	NA	CASSQDSSSGNTIYF	TGCGCCAGCAGCCAAGATTCTTCCTCTGGAAACACCATATATTTT
TRBJ2-3	few	TRBV5-1	TRBD1	CASSRQGAGADTQYF	TGCGCCAGCAGCAGACAGGGGGCGGGTGCAGATACGCAGTATTTT
TRBJ1-4	NA	TRBV18	NA	CASSPSVLNEKLFF	TGTGCCAGCTCACCATCAGTCCTTAATGAAAAACTGTTTTTT
TRBJ1-6	few	TRBV6-5	NA	CASSYTGGASNSPLHF	TGTGCCAGCAGTTACACCGGGGGGGCGAGTAATTCACCCCTCCACTTT
TRBJ1-2	few	TRBV2	NA	CASLRGAGSYGYTF	TGTGCCAGCTTACGGGGTGCCGGGTCCTATGGCTACACCTTC
TRBJ1-6	few	TRBV4-2	NA	CASSPDPHGNSPLHF	TGTGCCAGCAGCCCAGATCCTCATGGGAATTCACCCCTCCACTTT
TRBJ1-5	many	TRBV5-5	NA	CASSWGTSLQAQHF	TGTGCCAGCAGCTGGGGGACATCCCTTCAAGCCCAGCATTTT